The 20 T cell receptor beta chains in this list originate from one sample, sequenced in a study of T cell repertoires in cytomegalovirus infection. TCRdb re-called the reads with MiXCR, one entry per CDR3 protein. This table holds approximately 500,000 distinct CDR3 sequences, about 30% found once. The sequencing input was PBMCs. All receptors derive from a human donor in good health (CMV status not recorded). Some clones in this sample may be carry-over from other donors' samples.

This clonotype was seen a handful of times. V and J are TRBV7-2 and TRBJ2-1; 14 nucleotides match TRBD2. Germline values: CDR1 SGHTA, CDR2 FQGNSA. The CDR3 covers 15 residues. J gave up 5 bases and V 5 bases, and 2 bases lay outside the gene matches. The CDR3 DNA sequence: TGTGCCAGCAGCAGGGGACTAGCGGGAGACAATGAGCAGTTCTTC. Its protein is CASSRGLAGDNEQFF.

CDR3 sequence reads: CASSKDWDSRGTYEQYF. The CDR3 nucleotides read TGTGCCAGTAGTAAGGATTGGGACTCACGGGGTACCTACGAGCAGTACTTC. This sequence joins TRBV19 and TRBJ2-7; tentatively, D is TRBD2 (6 bases). CDR1 LNHDA and CDR2 SQIVND come from the germline V gene (reference sequence). The CDR3 sequence is 17 residues long. The V end was cut by 4 bases, the J end by 2 bases, with 21 bases between.

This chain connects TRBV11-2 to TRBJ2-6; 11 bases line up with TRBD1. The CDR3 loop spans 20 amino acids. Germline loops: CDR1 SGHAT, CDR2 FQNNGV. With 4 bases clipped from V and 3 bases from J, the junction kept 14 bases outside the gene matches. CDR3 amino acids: CASSSPRVWTGGFGANVLTF. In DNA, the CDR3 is TGTGCCAGCAGCTCGCCAAGGGTCTGGACAGGGGGCTTTGGGGCCAACGTCCTGACTTTC.

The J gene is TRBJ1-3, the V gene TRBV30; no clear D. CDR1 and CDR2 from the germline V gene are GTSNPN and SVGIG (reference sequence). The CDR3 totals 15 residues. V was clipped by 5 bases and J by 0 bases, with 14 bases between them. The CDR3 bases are TGTGCCTGGGCGCCGCCCGGGTTCTCTGGAAACACCATATATTTT. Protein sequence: CAWAPPGFSGNTIYF.

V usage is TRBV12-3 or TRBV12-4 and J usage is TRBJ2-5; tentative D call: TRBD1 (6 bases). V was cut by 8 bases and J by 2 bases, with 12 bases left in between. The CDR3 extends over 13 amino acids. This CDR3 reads CASGNRVQETQYF. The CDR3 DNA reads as TGTGCCAGCGGAAACAGGGTACAAGAGACCCAGTACTTC.

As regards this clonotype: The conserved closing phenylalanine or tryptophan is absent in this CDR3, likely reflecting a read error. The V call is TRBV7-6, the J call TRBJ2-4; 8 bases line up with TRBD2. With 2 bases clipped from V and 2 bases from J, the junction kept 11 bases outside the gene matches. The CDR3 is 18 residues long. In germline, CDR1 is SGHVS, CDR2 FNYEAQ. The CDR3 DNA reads TGTGCCAGCAGCTTAAACAGCACGGGAGGGCTATCCAAAAACATTCAGTACTCC. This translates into CASSLNSTGGLSKNIQYS.

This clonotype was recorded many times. This CDR3 is CASSSPAGVSDTQYF. In DNA form, the CDR3 reads TGTGCCAGCAGTTCTCCAGCGGGAGTTTCAGATACGCAGTATTTT. V and J are TRBV28 and TRBJ2-3; 8 nucleotides agree with TRBD2. Germline CDR1 and CDR2: MDHEN and SYDVKM. Trimming removed 4 bases from V and 4 bases from J; junction bases left unmatched: 7. The CDR3 has 15 amino acids. Drawing the rest from reference TRBV28 and TRBJ2-3, the complete variable domain is DVKVTQSSRYLVKRTGEKVFLECVQDMDHENMFWYRQDPGLGLRLIYFSYDVKMKEKGDIPEGYSVSREKKERFSLILESASTNQTSMYLCASSSPAGVSDTQYFGPGTRLTVL.

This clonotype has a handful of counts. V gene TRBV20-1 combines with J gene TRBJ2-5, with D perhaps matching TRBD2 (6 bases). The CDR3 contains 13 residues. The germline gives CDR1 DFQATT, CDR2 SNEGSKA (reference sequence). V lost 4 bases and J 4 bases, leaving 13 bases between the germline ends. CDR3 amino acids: CSAISEGRETQYF. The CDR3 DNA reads TGCAGTGCTATCTCGGAGGGTAGAGAGACCCAGTACTTC.

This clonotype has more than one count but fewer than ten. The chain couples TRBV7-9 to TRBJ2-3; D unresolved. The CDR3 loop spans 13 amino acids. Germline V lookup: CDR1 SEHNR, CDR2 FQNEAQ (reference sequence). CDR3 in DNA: TGTGGCTTGAAACGGCCAGCGACAGATACGCAGTATTTT. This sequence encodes CGLKRPATDTQYF.

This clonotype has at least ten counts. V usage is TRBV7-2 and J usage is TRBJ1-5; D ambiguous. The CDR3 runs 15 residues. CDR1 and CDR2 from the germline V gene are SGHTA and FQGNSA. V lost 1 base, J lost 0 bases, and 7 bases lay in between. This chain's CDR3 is CASSLVRNSNQPQHF. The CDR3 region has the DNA TGTGCCAGCAGCTTAGTTCGGAATAGCAATCAGCCCCAGCATTTT.

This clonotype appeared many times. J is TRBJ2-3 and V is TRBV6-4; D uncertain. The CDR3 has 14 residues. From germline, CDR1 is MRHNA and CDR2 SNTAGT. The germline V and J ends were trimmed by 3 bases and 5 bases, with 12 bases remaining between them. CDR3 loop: CASSEGPEVDTQYF. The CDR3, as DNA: TGTGCCAGCAGTGAAGGACCCGAGGTAGATACGCAGTATTTT.

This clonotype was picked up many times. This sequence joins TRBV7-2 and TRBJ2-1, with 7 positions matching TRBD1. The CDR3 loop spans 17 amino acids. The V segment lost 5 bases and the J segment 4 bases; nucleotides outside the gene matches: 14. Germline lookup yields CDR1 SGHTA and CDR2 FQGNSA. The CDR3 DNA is TGTGCCAGCAGCCTGCTGCATCCGGGACAGTTATACAATGAGCAGTTCTTC. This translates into CASSLLHPGQLYNEQFF.

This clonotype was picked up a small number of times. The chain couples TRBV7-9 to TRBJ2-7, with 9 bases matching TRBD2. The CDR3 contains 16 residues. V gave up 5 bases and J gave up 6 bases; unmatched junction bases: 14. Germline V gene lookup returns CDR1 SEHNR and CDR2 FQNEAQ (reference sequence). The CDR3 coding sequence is TGTGCCAGCAGCCCTAGGCCGGGACTAGCTTCCGCCGAGCAGTACGTC. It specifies CASSPRPGLASAEQYV.

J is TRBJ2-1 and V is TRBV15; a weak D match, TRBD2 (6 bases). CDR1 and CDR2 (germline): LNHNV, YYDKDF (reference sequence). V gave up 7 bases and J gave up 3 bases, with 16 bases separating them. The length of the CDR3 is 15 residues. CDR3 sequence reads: CATKPGTPLYNEQFF. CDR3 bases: TGTGCCACCAAACCCGGGACTCCTCTCTACAATGAGCAGTTCTTC.

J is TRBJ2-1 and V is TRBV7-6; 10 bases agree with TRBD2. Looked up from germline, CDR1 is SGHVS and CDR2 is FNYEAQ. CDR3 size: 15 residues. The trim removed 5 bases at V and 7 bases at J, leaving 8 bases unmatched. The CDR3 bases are TGTGCCAGCAGCCCAGCCTCTAGCGGGAGTAATGAGCAGTTCTTC. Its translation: CASSPASSGSNEQFF.

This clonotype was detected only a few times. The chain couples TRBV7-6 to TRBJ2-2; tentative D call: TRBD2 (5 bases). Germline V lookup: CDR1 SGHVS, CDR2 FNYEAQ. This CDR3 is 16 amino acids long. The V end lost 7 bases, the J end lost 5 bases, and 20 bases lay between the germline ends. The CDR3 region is CASKGLSGGWTGELFF. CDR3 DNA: TGTGCCAGCAAAGGATTGAGCGGAGGATGGACCGGGGAGCTGTTTTTT.

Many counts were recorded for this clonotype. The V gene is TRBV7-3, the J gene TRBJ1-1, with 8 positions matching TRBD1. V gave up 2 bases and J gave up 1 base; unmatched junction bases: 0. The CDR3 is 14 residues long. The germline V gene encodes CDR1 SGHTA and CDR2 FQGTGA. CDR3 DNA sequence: TGTGCCAGCAGCTTAGGGACAGGGAACACTGAAGCTTTCTTT. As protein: CASSLGTGNTEAFF. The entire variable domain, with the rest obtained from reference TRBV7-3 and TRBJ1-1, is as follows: GAGVSQTPSNKVTEKGKYVELRCDPISGHTALYWYRQSLGQGPEFLIYFQGTGAADDSGLPNDRFFAVRPEGSVSTLKIQRTERGDSAVYLCASSLGTGNTEAFFGQGTRLTVV.

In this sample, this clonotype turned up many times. The CDR3 DNA is TGTGCCAGCAGCTCAACAGGGTACCCGAACACTGAAGCTTTCTTT. Amino acids: CASSSTGYPNTEAFF. This chain uses TRBV7-2 with TRBJ1-1; perhaps TRBD1 as D (6 bases). The V and J ends lost 4 bases and 1 base respectively, with 13 bases between them. The CDR3 is made up of 15 amino acids. Germline CDR1 SGHTA, CDR2 FQGNSA.

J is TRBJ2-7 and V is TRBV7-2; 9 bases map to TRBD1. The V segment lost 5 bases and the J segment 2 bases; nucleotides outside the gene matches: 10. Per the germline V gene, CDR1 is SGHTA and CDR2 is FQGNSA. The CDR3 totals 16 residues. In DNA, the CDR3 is TGTGCCAGCAGCCCCGGCTCTGGGACAGGGACCTACGAGCAGTACTTC. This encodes CASSPGSGTGTYEQYF.

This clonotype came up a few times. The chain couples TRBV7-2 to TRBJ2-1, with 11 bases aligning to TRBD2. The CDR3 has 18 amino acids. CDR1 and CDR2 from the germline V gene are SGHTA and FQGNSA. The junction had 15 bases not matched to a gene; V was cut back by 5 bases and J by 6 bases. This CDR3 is CASSQMGLAEGVRNEQFF. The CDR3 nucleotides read TGTGCCAGCAGCCAAATGGGACTAGCGGAGGGGGTCCGCAATGAGCAGTTCTTC.